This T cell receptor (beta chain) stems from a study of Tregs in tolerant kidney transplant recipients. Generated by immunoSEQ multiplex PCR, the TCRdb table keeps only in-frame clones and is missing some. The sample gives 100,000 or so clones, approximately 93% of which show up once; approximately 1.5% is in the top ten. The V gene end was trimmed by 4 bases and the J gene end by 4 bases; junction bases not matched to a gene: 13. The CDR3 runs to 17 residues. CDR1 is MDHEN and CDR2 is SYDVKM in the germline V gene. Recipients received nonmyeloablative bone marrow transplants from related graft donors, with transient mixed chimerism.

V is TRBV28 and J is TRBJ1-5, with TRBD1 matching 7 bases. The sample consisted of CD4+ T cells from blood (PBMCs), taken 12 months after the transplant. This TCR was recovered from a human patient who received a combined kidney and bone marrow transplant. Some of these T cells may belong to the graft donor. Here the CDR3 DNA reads TGTGCCAGCAGTTCCTACCCGACAGGGAAAAAGAATCAGCCCCAGCATTTT. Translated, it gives CASSSYPTGKKNQPQHF.